This T cell receptor beta chain was identified in a study of T cells expressing NK-cell markers. About the study: Cells sorted as CD3+CD56+NKG2C+, CD3+CD56+NKG2C- and CD3+CD56-NKG2C+ T cells supplied the TCR beta repertoires. Most of the eight sequenced donors were HCMV-seropositive; one was seronegative.

Production of TCR beta cDNA relied on 5'RACE template switching with UMIs. TCRdb re-called the 5' RACE reads; every CDR3 protein appears as one record, without DNA. Recorded for this sample: around 470,000 distinct CDR3 sequences. Per germline, CDR1 WSHSY and CDR2 SAAADI. This CDR3 comprises 16 residues. This sequence was found in a woman aged 45-65 years in good health. Sequenced input: blood T cells: a sorted CD56 or NKG2C T cell subset, CD4+ or CD8+ T cells, or bulk PBMC T cells (not recorded which). The V and J genes are TRBV10-2 and TRBJ1-5; checking the TCRdb D call of TRBD1 is not possible without DNA. This CDR3 reads CASRSGTGFSNQPQHF.